The entry below describes one T cell receptor beta chain. The antigen is unknown. The source of the sample is a study of T cell responses to AZD1222 COVID-19 vaccine. Here immunoSEQ multiplex PCR was the method, and the copy in TCRdb shows in-frame clones only, minus some. The data show about 130,000 clones, roughly 88% seen once. The CDR3 extends over 15 amino acids. CDR1 is LGHDT, CDR2 YNNKEL, per germline (reference sequence). V dropped 1 base and J dropped 1 base, with 5 bases sitting between them. Study observations and caveats: In a largely white British group with more females than males, clonal diversity was possibly underestimated. Baseline testing showed seropositivity in only six AZD1222 recipients.

The sequencing used peripheral blood, collected on day 0 of MenACWY control vaccination. The rearrangement uses TRBV3-1 (or the pseudogene TRBV3-2) and TRBJ2-6; a weak D match, TRBD2 (5 bases). This clonotype originated in an adult in good health. CDR3 DNA: TGTGCCAGCAGCCAAGGAGGGTCTGGGGCCAACGTCCTGACTTTC. As protein: CASSQGGSGANVLTF.